The clone carrying this T cell receptor (beta chain) has just a few counts. Isolated RNA was reverse transcribed in full, so expressed TCRB transcripts were sequenced. Here immunoSEQ multiplex PCR was the method, and the copy in TCRdb shows in-frame clones only, minus some. Seen here are roughly 500,000 clones, around 30% observed once, and the top ten hold 0.065%. The data originate from a study of beta chain features in type 1 diabetes. The CDR3 is 15 residues long. Trimming cost V 2 bases and J 0 bases, with 11 bases left between them. The sequence came from a man aged 18 to 30 in good health. The genes are TRBV23-1 and TRBJ2-7; D is unclear. TRBV23-1 is labeled an ORF, and its function is uncertain. Source material: naive CD4+ T cells from blood. In nucleotides, the CDR3 is TGCGCCAGCAGTCAAGATAATCCGAGCTCCTACGAGCAGTACTTC. The encoded protein is CASSQDNPSSYEQYF.